The 16 T cell receptor beta chains listed next were all sequenced from one sample in a study of blood T cell repertoires in COVID-19. Using immunoSEQ multiplex PCR, the repertoire was profiled, and TCRdb retains in-frame clones only, with some absent. In the table there are around 150,000 clones, 76% of which are singletons. Input material: peripheral blood. The receptor source for this set is an elderly woman with active or convalescent COVID-19.

The chain employs TRBV2 and TRBJ1-4; maybe TRBD1 (6 bases). Trimming left V 5 bases short and J 2 bases short, with 18 bases between. The length of the CDR3 is 17 residues. Germline CDR1 and CDR2: SNHLY and FYNNEI. CDR3 DNA sequence: TGTGCCAGCAGTAGTACAGGGAAAAAGGGGACTAATGAAAAACTGTTTTTT. It translates to CASSSTGKKGTNEKLFF.

The chain recombines TRBV30 with TRBJ1-5; 9 positions agree with TRBD1. CDR1 and CDR2 from the germline V gene are GTSNPN and SVGIG (reference sequence). Losses at the gene ends were 5 bases for V and 6 bases for J; bases not matched to a gene: 8. CDR3 size: 14 residues. The CDR3 here is CAWDKDRGVQPQHF. The CDR3 DNA is TGTGCCTGGGACAAGGACAGGGGAGTTCAGCCCCAGCATTTT.

CDR3 in amino acids: CATSDPLTRDTQYF. DNA for the CDR3: TGTGCCACCAGTGACCCGTTGACACGGGATACGCAGTATTTT. The chain recombines TRBV24-1 with TRBJ2-3, with no clear D. Germline V lookup: CDR1 KGHDR, CDR2 SFDVKD. The CDR3 length is 14 residues. The V gene lost 4 bases and the J gene lost 6 bases, with 13 bases spanning the gap.

The J gene is TRBJ1-2, the V gene TRBV28; D possibly corresponds to TRBD1 (6 bases). Germline V lookup: CDR1 MDHEN, CDR2 SYDVKM. The CDR3 runs to 14 residues. Trimming removed 4 bases from V and 8 bases from J, with 17 bases in between. In nucleotides, the CDR3 is TGTGCCAGCAGTTCAACCGGGACAAGGTGGGGCTACACCTTC. Its translation is CASSSTGTRWGYTF.

The CDR3 is CASSLAMAGGREVNTEAFF. The CDR3 DNA reads TGTGCCAGCAGCTTAGCTATGGCAGGGGGCCGGGAGGTGAACACTGAAGCTTTCTTT. The chain combines TRBV7-2 with TRBJ1-1; 8 bases match TRBD1. The length of the CDR3 is 19 residues. Germline lookup yields CDR1 SGHTA and CDR2 FQGNSA. Unmatched junction bases numbered 12, after V lost 0 bases and J lost 0 bases. Using reference TRBV7-2 and TRBJ1-1 for the parts outside the CDR3, the full variable domain is GAGVSQSPSNKVTEKGKDVELRCDPISGHTALYWYRQSLGQGLEFLIYFQGNSAPDKSGLPSDRFSAERTGGSVSTLTIQRTQQEDSAVYLCASSLAMAGGREVNTEAFFGQGTRLTVV.

The rearrangement links TRBV21-1 to TRBJ2-7; the table's D call, TRBD1, was not checked against the DNA. TRBV21-1 is reported as a pseudogene. This CDR3 spans 13 amino acids. CDR3 amino acids: CARMDRGHGEQYF. In nucleotides, the CDR3 is TGTGCCAGAATGGACAGGGGGCATGGGGAGCAGTACTTC.

The chain has TRBV5-6 and TRBJ1-1, with TRBD1 as a possible D gene (6 bases). The V gene lost 4 bases and the J gene lost 7 bases, with 11 bases spanning the gap. The germline V gene has CDR1 SGHDT and CDR2 YYEEEE. The CDR3 is 12 residues long. The DNA of the CDR3 is TGTGCCAGCAGCCGGACAGTAGGTGAAGCTTTCTTT. Its translation is CASSRTVGEAFF.

This chain uses TRBV2 with TRBJ1-2; the D gene is possibly TRBD1 (6 bases). Trimming stripped 6 bases from V and 12 bases from J, with 20 bases between. This CDR3 is built from 13 residues. The germline CDR1 and CDR2 sequences are SNHLY and FYNNEI. The chain's CDR3 is CASRPGPGEDNTF. In DNA, the CDR3 is TGTGCCAGCAGGCCCGGGCCAGGGGAAGATAACACCTTC.

This chain connects TRBV5-1 to TRBJ2-7; the match to TRBD1 covers 8 bases. Losses at the gene ends were 7 bases for V and 4 bases for J; bases not matched to a gene: 13. The CDR3 is made up of 15 amino acids. Germline lookup yields CDR1 SGHRS and CDR2 YFSETQ. The CDR3, as DNA: TGCGCCAGCCAGAAAAAACCGGGACAGGATTACGAGCAGTACTTC. This encodes CASQKKPGQDYEQYF.

V is TRBV7-2 and J is TRBJ2-1; 7 nucleotides match TRBD1. From germline, CDR1 is SGHTA and CDR2 FQGNSA. V lost 1 base and J lost 5; bases outside the gene matches: 2. This CDR3 spans 14 amino acids. The CDR3 DNA sequence: TGTGCCAGCAGCTTAGAAGGGACAGACAATGAGCAGTTCTTC. This codes for CASSLEGTDNEQFF.

The rearrangement uses TRBV7-2 and TRBJ2-3; a weak D match, TRBD2 (6 bases). The V and J ends lost 8 bases and 2 bases respectively, with 11 bases between them. This CDR3 has 13 residues. The V gene's germline CDR1 is SGHTA and CDR2 FQGNSA. The CDR3 DNA is TGTGCCAGCTCGGGGGTGGACACAGATACGCAGTATTTT. Its protein is CASSGVDTDTQYF.

This clone came up a few times. This chain connects TRBV30 to TRBJ1-2; possibly TRBD1 for D (5 bases). The CDR3 has 16 amino acids. V dropped 1 base and J dropped 4 bases, with 19 bases sitting between them. CDR1 and CDR2 from the germline V gene are GTSNPN and SVGIG (reference sequence). This CDR3 reads CAWSGGEAGLGYGYTF. The CDR3 coding sequence is TGTGCCTGGAGTGGGGGCGAGGCAGGGTTGGGCTATGGCTACACCTTC. Full variable domain (remainder filled in from reference TRBV30 and TRBJ1-2): SQTIHQWPATLVQPVGSPLSLECTVEGTSNPNLYWYRQAAGRGLQLLFYSVGIGQISSEVPQNLSASRPQDRQFILSSKKLLLSDSGFYLCAWSGGEAGLGYGYTFGSGTRLTVV.

This chain uses TRBV3-1 (or the pseudogene TRBV3-2) with TRBJ2-5; 9 nucleotides align to TRBD1. Per the germline V gene, CDR1 is LGHDT and CDR2 is YNNKEL (reference sequence). The CDR3 loop spans 15 amino acids. The junction had 11 bases not matched to a gene; V was cut back by 6 bases and J by 6 bases. The CDR3 nucleotides read TGTGCCAGCAGTGAACCGGGACAGGGTTTACAGACCCAGTACTTC. Its protein product is CASSEPGQGLQTQYF.

The chain is built from TRBV7-2 and TRBJ1-3, with D possibly being TRBD1 (5 bases). Deletions cut 1 base from V and 2 bases from J, with 6 bases between. The germline CDR1 and CDR2 sequences are SGHTA and FQGNSA. The CDR3 has 14 residues. The CDR3 sequence is CASSLVTAGNTIYF. The CDR3 DNA follows: TGTGCCAGCAGCTTAGTGACAGCTGGAAACACCATATATTTT.

This chain links TRBV6-6 with TRBJ2-7; 7 positions agree with TRBD1. J was trimmed by 3 bases and V by 10 bases; bases with no gene match: 15. Per the germline V gene, CDR1 is MNHNY and CDR2 is SVGAGI (reference sequence). CDR3 length equals 15 residues. The CDR3 protein is CATENSGTADYEQYF. The CDR3 DNA sequence: TGTGCCACCGAGAATTCCGGGACAGCAGACTACGAGCAGTACTTC.

This chain connects TRBV4-2 to TRBJ2-1; 9 bases line up with TRBD2. Trimming took 0 bases from V and 4 from J; bases not matched to a gene: 13. Per the germline V gene, CDR1 is LGHNA and CDR2 is YNFKEQ. This CDR3 is built from 19 residues. CDR3 nucleotides: TGTGCCAGCAGCCAAGAATTCCAGCGGGGGGCCGCTTGGTACAATGAGCAGTTCTTC. It yields the protein CASSQEFQRGAAWYNEQFF.